This T cell receptor (beta chain) was recorded in a study of OX40 agonist ivuxolimab in advanced cancers. Study in general: Every 2 weeks, ivuxolimab was infused into the patients intravenously at between 0.01 and 10 mg/kg. The diagnoses of dose-escalation patients were hepatocellular carcinoma, melanoma, renal cell or head and neck cancer. General study results and limits: Patients who responded partially at 0.1-3.0 mg/kg showed clonal expansion ranking among the lowest. Certain nonresponding patients likewise had low normalized T-cell clonal expansion.

The CDR3 spans 12 residues. The V gene lost 6 bases and the J gene lost 7 bases, with 10 bases spanning the gap. CDR1 and CDR2 from the germline V gene are MDHEN and SYDVKM. Clones were sequenced by immunoSEQ multiplex PCR, and TCRdb holds only the in-frame ones, with some missing. The repertoire holds fewer than 130,000 clones, with roughly 90% as singletons. Worth noting for this clone: Its specificity is unknown.

This rearrangement joins TRBV28 to TRBJ2-1; D gene ambiguous. This specimen was CD4+ or CD8+ T cells sorted from blood, taken in a trial of the OX40 agonist ivuxolimab. The TCR originated in an adult with an advanced solid tumor such as melanoma, head and neck, liver or kidney cancer. The CDR3 spells CASSSPRNEQFF. The CDR3 DNA reads TGTGCCAGCAGCAGCCCCCGGAATGAGCAGTTCTTC.